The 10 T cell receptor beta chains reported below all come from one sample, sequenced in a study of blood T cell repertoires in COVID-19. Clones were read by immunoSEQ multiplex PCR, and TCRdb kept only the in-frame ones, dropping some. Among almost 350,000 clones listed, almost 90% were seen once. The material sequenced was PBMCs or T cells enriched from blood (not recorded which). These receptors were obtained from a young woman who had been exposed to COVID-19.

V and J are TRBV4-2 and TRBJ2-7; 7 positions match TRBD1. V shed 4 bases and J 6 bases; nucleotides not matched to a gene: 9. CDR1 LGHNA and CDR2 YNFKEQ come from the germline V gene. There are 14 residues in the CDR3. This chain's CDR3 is CASSPYDRVGEQYF. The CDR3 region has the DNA TGTGCCAGCAGCCCCTATGACAGGGTAGGCGAGCAGTACTTC.

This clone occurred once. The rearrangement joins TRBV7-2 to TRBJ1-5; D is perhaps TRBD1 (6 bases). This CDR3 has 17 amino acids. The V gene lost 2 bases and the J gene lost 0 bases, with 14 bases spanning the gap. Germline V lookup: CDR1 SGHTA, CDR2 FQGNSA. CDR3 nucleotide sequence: TGTGCCAGCAGCTTAACGACAGGTAGATATAGCAATCAGCCCCAGCATTTT. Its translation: CASSLTTGRYSNQPQHF.

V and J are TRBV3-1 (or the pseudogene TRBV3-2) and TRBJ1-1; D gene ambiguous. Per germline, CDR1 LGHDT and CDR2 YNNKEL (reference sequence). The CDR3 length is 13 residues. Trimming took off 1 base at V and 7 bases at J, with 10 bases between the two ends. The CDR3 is CASSQGGEGEAFF. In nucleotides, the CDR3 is TGTGCCAGCAGCCAAGGGGGAGAGGGTGAAGCTTTCTTT.

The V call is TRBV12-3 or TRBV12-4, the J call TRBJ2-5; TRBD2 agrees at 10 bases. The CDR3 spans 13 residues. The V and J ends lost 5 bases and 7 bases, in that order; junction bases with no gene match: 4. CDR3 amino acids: CASSPQRGGTQYF. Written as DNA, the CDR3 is TGTGCCAGCAGTCCCCAGCGGGGGGGGACCCAGTACTTC.

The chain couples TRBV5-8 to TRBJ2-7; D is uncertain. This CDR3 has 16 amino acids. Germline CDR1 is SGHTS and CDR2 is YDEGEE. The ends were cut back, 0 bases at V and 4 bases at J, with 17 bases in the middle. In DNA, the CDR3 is TGTGCCAGCAGCTTGGGATTTACGGAGCCAAGATACGAGCAGTACTTC. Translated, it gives CASSLGFTEPRYEQYF.

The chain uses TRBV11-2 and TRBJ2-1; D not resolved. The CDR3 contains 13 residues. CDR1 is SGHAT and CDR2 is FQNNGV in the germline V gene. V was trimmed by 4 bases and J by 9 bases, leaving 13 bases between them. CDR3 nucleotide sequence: TGTGCCAGCAGCTACGATAGACTGGCTGAGCAGTTCTTC. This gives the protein CASSYDRLAEQFF.

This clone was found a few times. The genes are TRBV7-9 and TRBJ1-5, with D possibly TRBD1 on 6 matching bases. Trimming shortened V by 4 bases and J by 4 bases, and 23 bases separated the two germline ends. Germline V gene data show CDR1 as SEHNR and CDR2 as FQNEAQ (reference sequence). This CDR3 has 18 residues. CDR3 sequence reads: CASSSAPLGRGRNQPQHF. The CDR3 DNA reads TGTGCCAGCAGCTCCGCCCCATTAGGCAGGGGCCGGAATCAGCCCCAGCATTTT.

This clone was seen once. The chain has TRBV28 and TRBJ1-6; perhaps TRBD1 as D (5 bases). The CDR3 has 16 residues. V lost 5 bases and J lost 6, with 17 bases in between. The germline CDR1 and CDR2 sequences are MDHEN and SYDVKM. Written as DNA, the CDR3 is TGTGCCAGCAGTCTCCCAGGTGGGGGGGTTAATTCACCCCTCCACTTT. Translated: CASSLPGGGVNSPLHF.

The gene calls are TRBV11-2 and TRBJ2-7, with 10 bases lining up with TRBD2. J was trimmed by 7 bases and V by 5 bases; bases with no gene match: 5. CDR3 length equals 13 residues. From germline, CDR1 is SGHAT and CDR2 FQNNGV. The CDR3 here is CASSEGLAREQYF. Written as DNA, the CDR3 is TGTGCCAGCAGCGAGGGACTAGCGAGGGAGCAGTACTTC.

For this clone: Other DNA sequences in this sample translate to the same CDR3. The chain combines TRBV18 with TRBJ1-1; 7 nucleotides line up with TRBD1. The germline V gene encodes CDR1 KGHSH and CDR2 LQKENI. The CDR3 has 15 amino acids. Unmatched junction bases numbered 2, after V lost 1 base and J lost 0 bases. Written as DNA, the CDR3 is TGTGCCAGCTCACCACGGGACAGCCTGAACACTGAAGCTTTCTTT. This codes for CASSPRDSLNTEAFF.